These 6 T cell receptor beta chains originate from one sample sequenced in a study of human T cells and chemical hapten exposure. In TCRdb, the RACE reads were re-called with MiXCR into one record per CDR3 protein. The sample includes 200,000 to 300,000 distinct CDR3 sequences, approximately 8.4% seen only once; the top ten take over 2%. Indicated time point: pre-sensitization, week 0. The treatment: therapeutic diphenylcyclopropenone sensitization with weekly scalp DPC. This material consisted of whole blood, taken in connection with sensitization to the hapten diphenylcyclopropenone (DPC). These receptors originate from a woman between 35 and 50 years old with alopecia areata. Some clones in this sample may be carry-over from other donors' samples.

This clonotype occurred many times. This chain uses TRBV18 with TRBJ1-5; D unresolved. V was trimmed by 4 bases and J by 9 bases, leaving 19 bases between them. In germline, CDR1 is KGHSH, CDR2 LQKENI. The CDR3 extends over 15 amino acids. The CDR3 DNA follows: TGTGCCAGCTCACACGAGGACGGCGCGCAATGGCCCCAGCATTTT. It codes for CASSHEDGAQWPQHF. Drawing the rest from reference TRBV18 and TRBJ1-5, the complete variable domain is NAGVMQNPRHLVRRRGQEARLRCSPMKGHSHVYWYRQLPEEGLKFMVYLQKENIIDESGMPKERFSAEFPKEGPSILRIQQVVRGDSAAYFCASSHEDGAQWPQHFGDGTRLSIL.

This clonotype was seen at least ten times. This chain joins TRBV3-1 and TRBJ1-5; the D is unclear. Germline values: CDR1 LGHDT, CDR2 YNNKEL (reference sequence). V lost 1 base to trimming and J lost 7 bases, with 5 bases between them. The CDR3 is 12 amino acids. The CDR3 region has the DNA TGTGCCAGCAGCCAAGTCGGGCAGCCCCAGCATTTT. Its translation is CASSQVGQPQHF.

The chain has TRBV6-6 and TRBJ2-2; TRBD2 agrees at 8 bases. V lost 2 bases, J lost 7 bases, and 12 bases stayed unmatched. Germline CDR1 reads MNHNY; CDR2 reads SVGAGI (reference sequence). This CDR3 is 17 amino acids long. CDR3 protein: CASSYTRGTSRVGELFF. CDR3 DNA sequence: TGTGCCAGCAGTTACACGAGAGGGACTAGTCGGGTCGGGGAGCTGTTTTTT.

This clonotype was found a few times. This sequence joins TRBV2 and TRBJ2-2, with 8 bases that match TRBD2. The CDR3 has 16 residues. Trimming took 5 bases from V and 3 from J; bases not matched to a gene: 8. CDR1 SNHLY and CDR2 FYNNEI come from the germline V gene. The CDR3 DNA reads TGTGCCAGCAGTCCGTTGGGACTAGATTACACCGGGGAGCTGTTTTTT. It encodes CASSPLGLDYTGELFF.

This clonotype turned up a few times. The rearrangement joins TRBV20-1 to TRBJ1-4; D ambiguous. The ends were cut back, 2 bases at V and 0 bases at J, with 10 bases in the middle. In germline, CDR1 is DFQATT, CDR2 SNEGSKA (reference sequence). The CDR3 runs 15 residues. The CDR3 spells CSARPHAATNEKLFF. CDR3 in DNA: TGCAGTGCTAGACCACATGCAGCAACTAATGAAAAACTGTTTTTT.

The chain carries TRBV9 and TRBJ2-5; no definite D call. V gave up 4 bases and J gave up 1 base, with 14 bases separating them. The CDR3 spans 15 residues. Germline CDR1 and CDR2: SGDLS and YYNGEE. The CDR3 protein is CASSPFNNPQETQYF. In DNA, the CDR3 is TGTGCCAGCAGCCCTTTTAACAACCCCCAAGAGACCCAGTACTTC. The whole variable domain, remainder taken from reference TRBV9 and TRBJ2-5, is DSGVTQTPKHLITATGQRVTLRCSPRSGDLSVYWYQQSLDQGLQFLIQYYNGEERAKGNILERFSAQQFPDLHSELNLSSLELGDSALYFCASSPFNNPQETQYFGPGTRLLVL.